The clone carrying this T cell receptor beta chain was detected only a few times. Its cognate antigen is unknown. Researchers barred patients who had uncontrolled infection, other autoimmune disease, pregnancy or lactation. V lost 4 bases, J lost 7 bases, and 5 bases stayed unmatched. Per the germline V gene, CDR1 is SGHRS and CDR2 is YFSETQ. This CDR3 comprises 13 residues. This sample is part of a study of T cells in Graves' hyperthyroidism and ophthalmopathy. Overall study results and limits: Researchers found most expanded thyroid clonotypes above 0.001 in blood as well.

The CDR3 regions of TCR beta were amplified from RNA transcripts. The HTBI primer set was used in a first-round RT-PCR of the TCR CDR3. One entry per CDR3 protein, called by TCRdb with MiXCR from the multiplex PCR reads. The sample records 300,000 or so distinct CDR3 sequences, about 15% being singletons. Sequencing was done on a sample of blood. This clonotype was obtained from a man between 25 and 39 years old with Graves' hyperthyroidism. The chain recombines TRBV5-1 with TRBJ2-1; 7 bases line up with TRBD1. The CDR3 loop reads CASSGGTANEQFF. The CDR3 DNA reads TGCGCCAGCAGCGGTGGGACAGCAAATGAGCAGTTCTTC. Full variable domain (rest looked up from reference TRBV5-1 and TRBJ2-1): KAGVTQTPRYLIKTRGQQVTLSCSPISGHRSVSWYQQTPGQGLQFLFEYFSETQRNKGNFPGRFSGRQFSNSRSEMNVSTLELGDSALYLCASSGGTANEQFFGPGTRLTVL.